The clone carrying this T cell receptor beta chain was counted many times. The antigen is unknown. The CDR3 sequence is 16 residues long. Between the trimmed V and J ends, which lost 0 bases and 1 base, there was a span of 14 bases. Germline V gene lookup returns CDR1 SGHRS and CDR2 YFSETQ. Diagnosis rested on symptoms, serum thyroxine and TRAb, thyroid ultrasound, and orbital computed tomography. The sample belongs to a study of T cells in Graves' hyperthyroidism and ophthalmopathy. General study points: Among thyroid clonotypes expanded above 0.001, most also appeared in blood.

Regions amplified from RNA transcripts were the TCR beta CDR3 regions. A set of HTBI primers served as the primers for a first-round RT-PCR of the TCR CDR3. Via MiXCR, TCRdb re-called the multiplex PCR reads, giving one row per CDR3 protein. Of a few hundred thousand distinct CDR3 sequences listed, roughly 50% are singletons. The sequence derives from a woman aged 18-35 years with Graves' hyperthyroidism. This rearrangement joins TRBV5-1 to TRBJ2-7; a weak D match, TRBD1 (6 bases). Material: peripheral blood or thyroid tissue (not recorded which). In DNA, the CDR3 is TGCGCCAGCAGCTTGGGAGGGGGACGCAAATCCTACGAGCAGTACTTC. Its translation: CASSLGGGRKSYEQYF.